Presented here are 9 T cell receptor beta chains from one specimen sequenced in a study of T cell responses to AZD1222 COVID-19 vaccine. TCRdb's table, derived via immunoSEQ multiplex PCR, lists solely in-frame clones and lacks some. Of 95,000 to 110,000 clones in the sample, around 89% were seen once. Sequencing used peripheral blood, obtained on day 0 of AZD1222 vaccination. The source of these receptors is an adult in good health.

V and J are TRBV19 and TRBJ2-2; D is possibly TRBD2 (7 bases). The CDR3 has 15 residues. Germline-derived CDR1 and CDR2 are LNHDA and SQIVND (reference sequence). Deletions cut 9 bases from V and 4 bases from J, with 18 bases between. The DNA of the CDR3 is TGTGCCAGCCAAAAGGGGGAGCGGGGCACCGGGGAGCTGTTTTTT. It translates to CASQKGERGTGELFF.

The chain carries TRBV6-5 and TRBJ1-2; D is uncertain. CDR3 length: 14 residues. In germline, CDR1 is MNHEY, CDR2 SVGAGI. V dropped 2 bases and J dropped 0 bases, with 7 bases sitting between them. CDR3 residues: CASSYAPTNYGYTF. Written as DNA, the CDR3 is TGTGCCAGCAGTTACGCCCCCACTAACTATGGCTACACCTTC.

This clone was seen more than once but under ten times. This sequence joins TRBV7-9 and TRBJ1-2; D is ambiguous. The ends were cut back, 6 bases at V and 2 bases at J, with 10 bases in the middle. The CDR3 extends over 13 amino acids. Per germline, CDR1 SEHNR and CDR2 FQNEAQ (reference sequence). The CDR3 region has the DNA TGTGCCAGCAGTCTCGACTCCAACTATGGCTACACCTTC. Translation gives CASSLDSNYGYTF.

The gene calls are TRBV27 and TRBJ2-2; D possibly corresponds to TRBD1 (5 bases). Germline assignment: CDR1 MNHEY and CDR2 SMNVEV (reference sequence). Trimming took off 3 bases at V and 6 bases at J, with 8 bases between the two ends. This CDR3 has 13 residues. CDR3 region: CASSFRVPGELFF. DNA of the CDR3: TGTGCCAGCAGTTTCAGGGTTCCCGGGGAGCTGTTTTTT.

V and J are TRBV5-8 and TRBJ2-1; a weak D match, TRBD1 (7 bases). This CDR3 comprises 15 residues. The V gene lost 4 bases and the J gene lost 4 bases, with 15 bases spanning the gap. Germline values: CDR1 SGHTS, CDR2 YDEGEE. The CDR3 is CASSQTGRRYNEQFF. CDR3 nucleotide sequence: TGTGCCAGCAGCCAGACAGGGAGGAGGTACAATGAGCAGTTCTTC. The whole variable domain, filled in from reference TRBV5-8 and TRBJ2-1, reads EAGVTQSPTHLIKTRGQQATLRCSPISGHTSVYWYQQALGLGLQFLLWYDEGEERNRGNFPPRFSGRQFPNYSSELNVNALELEDSALYLCASSQTGRRYNEQFFGPGTRLTVL.

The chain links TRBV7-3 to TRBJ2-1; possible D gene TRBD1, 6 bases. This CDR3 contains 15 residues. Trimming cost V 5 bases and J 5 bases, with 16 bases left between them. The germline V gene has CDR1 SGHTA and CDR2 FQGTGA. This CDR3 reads CASSAQANRDNEQFF. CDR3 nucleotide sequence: TGTGCCAGCAGCGCCCAAGCAAACAGGGACAATGAGCAGTTCTTC.

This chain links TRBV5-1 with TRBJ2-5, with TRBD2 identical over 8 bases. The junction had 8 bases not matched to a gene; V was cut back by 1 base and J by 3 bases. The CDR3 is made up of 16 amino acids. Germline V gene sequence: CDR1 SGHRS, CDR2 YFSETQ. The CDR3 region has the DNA TGCGCCAGCAGCTTGATGGCGGGAGGAACTGAAGAGACCCAGTACTTC. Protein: CASSLMAGGTEETQYF.

In nucleotides, the CDR3 is TGTGCCTGGAGTGTTATGGACATGGGTGGCTACACCTTC. Amino acid sequence: CAWSVMDMGGYTF. The chain couples TRBV30 to TRBJ1-2, with a tentative D call TRBD1 (5 bases). Trimming removed 0 bases at V and 7 bases at J, with 12 bases between. This CDR3 comprises 13 residues. CDR1 and CDR2 from the germline V gene are GTSNPN and SVGIG (reference sequence).

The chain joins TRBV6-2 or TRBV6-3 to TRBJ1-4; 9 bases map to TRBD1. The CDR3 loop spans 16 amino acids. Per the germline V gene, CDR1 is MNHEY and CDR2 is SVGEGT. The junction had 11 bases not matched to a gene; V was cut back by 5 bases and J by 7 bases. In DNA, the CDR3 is TGTGCCAGCAGTCGTCTTAAACAGGGGGCTGGTGAAAAACTGTTTTTT. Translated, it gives CASSRLKQGAGEKLFF.